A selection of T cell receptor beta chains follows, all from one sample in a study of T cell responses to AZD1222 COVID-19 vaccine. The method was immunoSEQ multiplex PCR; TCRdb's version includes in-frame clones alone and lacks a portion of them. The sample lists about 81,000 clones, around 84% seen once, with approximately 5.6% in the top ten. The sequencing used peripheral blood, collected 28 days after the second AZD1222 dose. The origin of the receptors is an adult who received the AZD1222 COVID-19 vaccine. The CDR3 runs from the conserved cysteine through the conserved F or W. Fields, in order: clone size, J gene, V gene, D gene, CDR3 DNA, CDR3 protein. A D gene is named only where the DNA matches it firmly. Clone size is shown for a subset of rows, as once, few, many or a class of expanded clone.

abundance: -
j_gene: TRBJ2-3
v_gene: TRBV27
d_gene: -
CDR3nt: TGTGCCAGCACCTCTCTAGCCGCAGATACGCAGTATTTT
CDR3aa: CASTSLAADTQYF

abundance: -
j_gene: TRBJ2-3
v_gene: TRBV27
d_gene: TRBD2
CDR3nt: TGTGCCAGCACTTCCCGCCGACTAGCGGGGGGAGGGCTAGATACGCAGTATTTT
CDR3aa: CASTSRRLAGGGLDTQYF

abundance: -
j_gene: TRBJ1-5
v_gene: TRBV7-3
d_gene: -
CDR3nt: TGTGCCAGCAGCTTAATCTTAGGGCCGCATAGCAATCAGCCCCAGCATTTT
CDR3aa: CASSLILGPHSNQPQHF

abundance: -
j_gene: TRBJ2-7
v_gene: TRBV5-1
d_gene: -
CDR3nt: TGCGCCAGCAGACAAGACGGCATACACTCCTACGAGCAGTACTTC
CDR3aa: CASRQDGIHSYEQYF

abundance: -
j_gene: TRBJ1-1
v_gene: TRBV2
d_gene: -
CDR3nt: TGTGCCAGCAGTTTTCCAGGGTTCCCTGAAGCTTTCTTT
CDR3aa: CASSFPGFPEAFF

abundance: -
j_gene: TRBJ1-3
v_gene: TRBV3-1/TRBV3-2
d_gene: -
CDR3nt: TGTGCCAGCAGCCAAATTGGGGGCACTGGAAACACCATATATTTT
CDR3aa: CASSQIGGTGNTIYF

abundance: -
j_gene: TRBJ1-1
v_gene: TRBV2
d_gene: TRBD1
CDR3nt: TGTGCCAGCAGTGAATACGTTGGGACAGGGGGCTATAAGACTACACGGAACACTGAAGCTTTCTTT
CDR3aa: CASSEYVGTGGYKTTRNTEAFF

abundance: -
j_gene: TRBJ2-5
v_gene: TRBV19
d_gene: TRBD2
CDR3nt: TGTGCCAGTAGTACTGTAGCGGGGCAAGAGACCCAGTACTTC
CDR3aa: CASSTVAGQETQYF

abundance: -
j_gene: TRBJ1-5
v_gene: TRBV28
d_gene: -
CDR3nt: TGTGCCAGCAGACGACCGGTGGGCAATCAGCCCCAGCATTTT
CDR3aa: CASRRPVGNQPQHF

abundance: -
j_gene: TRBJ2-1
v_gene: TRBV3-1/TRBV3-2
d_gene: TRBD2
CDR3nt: TGTGCCAGCAGCCAAGATCCGGCGGGAGGAGGAAATGAGCAGTTCTTC
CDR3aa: CASSQDPAGGGNEQFF

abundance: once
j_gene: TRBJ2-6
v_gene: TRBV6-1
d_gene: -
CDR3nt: TGTGCCAGCAGTGGCGGGGCGGCTGGCCGCTCTGGGGCCAACGTCCTGACTTTC
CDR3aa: CASSGGAAGRSGANVLTF

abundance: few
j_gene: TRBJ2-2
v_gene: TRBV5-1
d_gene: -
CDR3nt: TGCGCCAGCATGCCAGTAACGAACACCGGGGAGCTGTTTTTT
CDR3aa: CASMPVTNTGELFF

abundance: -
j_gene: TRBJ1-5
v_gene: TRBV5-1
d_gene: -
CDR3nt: TGCGCCAGCAGCTTGGAACCAGGGAGTGGACCTGGGTTTTTTCATCAGCCCCAGCATTTT
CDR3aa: CASSLEPGSGPGFFHQPQHF

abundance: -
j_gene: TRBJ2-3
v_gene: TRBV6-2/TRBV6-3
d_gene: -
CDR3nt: TGTGCCAGCAGCCACAGGATCCCTAGCACAGATACGCAGTATTTT
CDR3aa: CASSHRIPSTDTQYF

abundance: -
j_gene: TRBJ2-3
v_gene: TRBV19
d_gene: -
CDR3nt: TGTGCCAGTAGTCTCGTCGTAGATACGCAGTATTTT
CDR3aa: CASSLVVDTQYF

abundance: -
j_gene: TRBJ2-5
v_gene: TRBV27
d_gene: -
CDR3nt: TGTGCCAGCAGTTCACCGGGATACGGGCAAGAGACCCAGTACTTC
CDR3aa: CASSSPGYGQETQYF

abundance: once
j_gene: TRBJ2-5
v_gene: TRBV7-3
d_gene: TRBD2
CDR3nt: TGTGCCAGCTCCAGCGGGGGACTCACAGGGACCCAGTACTTC
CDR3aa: CASSSGGLTGTQYF

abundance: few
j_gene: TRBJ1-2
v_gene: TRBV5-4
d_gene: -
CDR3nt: TGTGCCAGCAGCTCGGACGGCATCTATGGCTACACCTTC
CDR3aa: CASSSDGIYGYTF

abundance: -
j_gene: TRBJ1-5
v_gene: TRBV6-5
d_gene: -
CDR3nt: TGTGCCAGCAGTTTCCCGGGGGGCGGCGTGACCCAGCATTTT
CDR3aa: CASSFPGGGVTQHF

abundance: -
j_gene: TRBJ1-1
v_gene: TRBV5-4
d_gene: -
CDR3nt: TGTGCCAGCAGCTTGCCCGGGGGCCGGAACACTGAAGCTTTCTTT
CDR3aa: CASSLPGGRNTEAFF

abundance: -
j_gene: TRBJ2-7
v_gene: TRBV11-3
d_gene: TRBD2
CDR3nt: TGTGCCAGCAGCAGGACTAGCGGGGGGGCGAGCGAGCAGTACTTC
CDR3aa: CASSRTSGGASEQYF

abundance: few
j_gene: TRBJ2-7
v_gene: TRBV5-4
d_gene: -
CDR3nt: TGTGCCAGCAGCTTGGCTGGACTAACCTACGAGCAGTACTTC
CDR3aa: CASSLAGLTYEQYF

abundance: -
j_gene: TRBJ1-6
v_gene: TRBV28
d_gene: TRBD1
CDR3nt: TGTGCCAGCAGTCGACAGGGGACAGGATTGACCCTCCACTTT
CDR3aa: CASSRQGTGLTLHF

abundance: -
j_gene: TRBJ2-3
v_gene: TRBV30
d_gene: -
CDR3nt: TGTGCCTGGAATGGGGGCGGAGATACGCAGTATTTT
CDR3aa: CAWNGGGDTQYF

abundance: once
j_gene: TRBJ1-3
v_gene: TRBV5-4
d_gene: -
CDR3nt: TGTGCCAGCAGCGCGCCCGCGGGGGGCAACACCATATATTTT
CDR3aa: CASSAPAGGNTIYF

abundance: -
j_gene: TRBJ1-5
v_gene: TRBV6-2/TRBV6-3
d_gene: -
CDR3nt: TGTGCCAGCAGTTACGGGGGATCGGTGAGCAATCAGCCCCAGCATTTT
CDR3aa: CASSYGGSVSNQPQHF

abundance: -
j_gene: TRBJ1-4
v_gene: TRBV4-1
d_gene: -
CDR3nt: TGCGCCAGCAGCCAAGAGACAAACGTAGGGACTAATGAAAAACTGTTTTTT
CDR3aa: CASSQETNVGTNEKLFF

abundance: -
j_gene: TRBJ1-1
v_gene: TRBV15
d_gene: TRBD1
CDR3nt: TGTGCCACCAGCAGAGCGACAGGGGAAAACACTGAAGCTTTCTTT
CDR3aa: CATSRATGENTEAFF

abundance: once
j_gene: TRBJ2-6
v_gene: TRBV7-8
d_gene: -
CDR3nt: TGTGCCAGCAGCTTAGGGACCGCTGGGGCCAACGTCCTGACTTTC
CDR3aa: CASSLGTAGANVLTF

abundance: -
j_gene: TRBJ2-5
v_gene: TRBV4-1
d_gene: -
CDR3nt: TGCGCCAGCAGCCCGGTCAACGACGGGGTACAAGAGACCCAGTACTTC
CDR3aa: CASSPVNDGVQETQYF

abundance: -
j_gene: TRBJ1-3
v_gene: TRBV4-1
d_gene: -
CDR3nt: TGCGCCAGCAGCCCCCCAGGGGCGGCGGGGTCATTCTTTGGAAACACCATATATTTT
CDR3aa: CASSPPGAAGSFFGNTIYF

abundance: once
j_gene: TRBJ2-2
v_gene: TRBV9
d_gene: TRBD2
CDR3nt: TGTGCCAGCAGCCCGAATCAGGGACTAGCGGGAGGGAACACCGGGGAGCTGTTTTTT
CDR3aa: CASSPNQGLAGGNTGELFF

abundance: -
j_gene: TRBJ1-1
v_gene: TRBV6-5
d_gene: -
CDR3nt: TGTGCCAGCAGACCTAACCCAGGGGAGAACACTGAAGCTTTCTTT
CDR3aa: CASRPNPGENTEAFF

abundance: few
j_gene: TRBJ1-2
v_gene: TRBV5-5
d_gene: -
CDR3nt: TGTGCCAGCAGCCGTTTGGGGGGCGCAGGCTATGGCTACACCTTC
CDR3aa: CASSRLGGAGYGYTF

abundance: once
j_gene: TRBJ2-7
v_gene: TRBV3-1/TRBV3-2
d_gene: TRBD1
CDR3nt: TGTGCCAGCAGCCGTGGGACAGGGAATGGCGAGCAGTACTTC
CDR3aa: CASSRGTGNGEQYF

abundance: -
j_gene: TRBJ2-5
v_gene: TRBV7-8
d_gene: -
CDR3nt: TGTGCCAGCAGCGGATGGACGACGGGCGAGACCCAGTACTTC
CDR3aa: CASSGWTTGETQYF

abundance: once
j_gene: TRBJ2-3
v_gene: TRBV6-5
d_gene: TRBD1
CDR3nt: TGTGCCAGCAGCCCGACAGGGATTAGCACAGATACGCAGTATTTT
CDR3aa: CASSPTGISTDTQYF

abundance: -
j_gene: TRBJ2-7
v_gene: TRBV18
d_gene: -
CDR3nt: TGTGCCAGCTCACCACGGGGCGGAACCTACGAGCAGTACTTC
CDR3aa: CASSPRGGTYEQYF

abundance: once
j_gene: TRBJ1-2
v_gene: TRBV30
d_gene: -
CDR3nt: TGTGCCTGGACCCCTTATCTAGAGTCCCAAACTAACTATGGCTACACCTTC
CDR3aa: CAWTPYLESQTNYGYTF

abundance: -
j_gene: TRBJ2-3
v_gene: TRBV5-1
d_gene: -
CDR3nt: TGCGCCAGCAGCTTGCAGGGGGATACGCAGTATTTT
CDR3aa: CASSLQGDTQYF

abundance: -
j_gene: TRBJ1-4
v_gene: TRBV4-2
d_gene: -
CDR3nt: TGTGCCAGCAGCCAAGATCTGGCCTCTCCGGATGAAAAACTGTTTTTT
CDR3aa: CASSQDLASPDEKLFF

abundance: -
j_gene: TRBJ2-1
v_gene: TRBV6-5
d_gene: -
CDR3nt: TGTGCCAGCAGTTACCGGGCCTACAATGAGCAGTTCTTC
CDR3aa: CASSYRAYNEQFF

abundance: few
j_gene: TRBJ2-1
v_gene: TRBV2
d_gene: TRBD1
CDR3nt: TGTGCCAGCAGGCCGACAGGGGGCGCGGGGAATGAGCAGTTCTTC
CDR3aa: CASRPTGGAGNEQFF

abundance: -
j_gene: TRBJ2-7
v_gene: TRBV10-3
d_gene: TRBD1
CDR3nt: TGTGCCACGGACAGGGGGGAACCCTACGAGCAGTACTTC
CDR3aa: CATDRGEPYEQYF

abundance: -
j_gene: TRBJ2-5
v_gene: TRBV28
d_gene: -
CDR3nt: TGTGCCAGCAGTATTAGGGGTCTACAAGAGACCCAGTACTTC
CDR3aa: CASSIRGLQETQYF

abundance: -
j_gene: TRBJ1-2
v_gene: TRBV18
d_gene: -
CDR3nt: TGTGCCAGCTCTCATGGCGAGGCTTCGTCCTCCTATGGCTACACCTTC
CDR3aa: CASSHGEASSSYGYTF

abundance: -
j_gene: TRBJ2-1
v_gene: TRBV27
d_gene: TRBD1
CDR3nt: TGTGCCAGCAGTTTGTGGGGACAGGGGACGCACAATGAGCAGTTCTTC
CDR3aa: CASSLWGQGTHNEQFF

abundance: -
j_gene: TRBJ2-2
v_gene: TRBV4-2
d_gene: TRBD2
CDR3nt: TGTGCCAGCAGCCAAAGGCTTCTAGCGGGAGGGCCCGGGGAGCTGTTTTTT
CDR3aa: CASSQRLLAGGPGELFF

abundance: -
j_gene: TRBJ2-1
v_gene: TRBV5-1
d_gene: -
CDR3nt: TGCGCCAGCAGCTCACAGGTAGGTGAGCAGTTCTTC
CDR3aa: CASSSQVGEQFF